One sample yielded the 27 T cell receptor beta chains listed below, sequenced in a study of T cell responses to AZD1222 COVID-19 vaccine. Measured with immunoSEQ multiplex PCR; TCRdb has only the in-frame clones, and not every one. The table lists about 150,000 clones, around 89% of them singletons, with approximately 3.1% in the top ten. Specimen: peripheral blood, collected on day 0 of MenACWY control vaccination. All receptors derive from an adult in good health.

J is TRBJ1-6 and V is TRBV14; no firm D call. In germline, CDR1 is SGHDN, CDR2 FVKESK. CDR3 length: 14 amino acids. The V end was cut by 2 bases, the J end by 7 bases, with 9 bases between. DNA of the CDR3: TGTGCCAGCAGCCAACACGGTTGGAATTCACCCCTCCACTTT. Its protein product is CASSQHGWNSPLHF. Based on the CDR3 plus reference TRBV14 and TRBJ1-6, the full variable domain is EAGVTQFPSHSVIEKGQTVTLRCDPISGHDNLYWYRRVMGKEIKFLLHFVKESKQDESGMPNNRFLAERTGGTYSTLKVQPAELEDSGVYFCASSQHGWNSPLHFGNGTRLTVT.

J is TRBJ1-5 and V is TRBV19, with TRBD1 as a possible D gene (6 bases). Trimming took 11 bases from V and 0 from J, leaving 17 bases between them. Germline assignment: CDR1 LNHDA and CDR2 SQIVND (reference sequence). The CDR3 is 15 residues long. CDR3 nucleotide sequence: TGTGCCTCCATGCGGGGGGCGAATAGCAATCAGCCCCAGCATTTT. Translated, it gives CASMRGANSNQPQHF.

The chain is built from TRBV9 and TRBJ2-5, with 8 bases that match TRBD2. The V gene's germline CDR1 is SGDLS and CDR2 YYNGEE. J was trimmed by 4 bases and V by 0 bases; bases with no gene match: 5. The CDR3 totals 15 residues. The CDR3 region is CASSVAAGGGETQYF. DNA of the CDR3: TGTGCCAGCAGCGTAGCTGCGGGAGGCGGAGAGACCCAGTACTTC.

The chain carries TRBV7-2 and TRBJ1-4; D not resolved. CDR1 and CDR2 (germline): SGHTA, FQGNSA. V was clipped by 5 bases and J by 4 bases, with 14 bases between them. CDR3 size: 15 residues. CDR3 protein: CASSRGQPYNEKLFF. As DNA, the CDR3 is TGTGCCAGCAGCCGCGGGCAGCCCTATAATGAAAAACTGTTTTTT.

The chain employs TRBV27 and TRBJ2-2, with D perhaps TRBD1 (5 bases). The CDR3 consists of 16 residues. V lost 0 bases and J lost 1, with 9 bases in between. Germline V gives CDR1 MNHEY, CDR2 SMNVEV (reference sequence). The CDR3: CASSLSSGQNTGELFF. As DNA, the CDR3 is TGTGCCAGCAGTTTATCGTCCGGACAGAACACCGGGGAGCTGTTTTTT.

On this clone: This CDR3 is also generated by other DNA sequences in the sample. The chain links TRBV28 to TRBJ1-2; possibly TRBD1 for D (6 bases). This CDR3 has 12 residues. Germline values: CDR1 MDHEN, CDR2 SYDVKM. The V and J ends lost 6 bases and 3 bases respectively, with 8 bases between them. The CDR3 DNA reads as TGTGCCAGCAGCAGGACAGACTATGGCTACACCTTC. Its translation: CASSRTDYGYTF.

This rearrangement joins TRBV7-2 to TRBJ1-1; 9 bases line up with TRBD1. There are 15 residues in the CDR3. Germline-derived CDR1 and CDR2 are SGHTA and FQGNSA. Trimming cost V 4 bases and J 4 bases; bases outside gene matches: 7. The CDR3 spells CASSSPDRGGTEAFF. The CDR3 DNA reads as TGTGCCAGCAGCTCCCCGGACAGGGGAGGCACTGAAGCTTTCTTT.

The chain carries TRBV6-5 and TRBJ1-6; D remains ambiguous. Looked up from germline, CDR1 is MNHEY and CDR2 is SVGAGI. Trimming pared 5 bases from V and 2 bases from J, leaving 7 bases between. The CDR3 runs to 14 residues. This chain's CDR3 is CASSRVPYNSPLHF. The CDR3 DNA reads as TGTGCCAGCAGTAGGGTACCCTATAATTCACCCCTCCACTTT.

This chain connects TRBV19 to TRBJ1-1; D uncertain. The V end lost 7 bases, the J end lost 0 bases, and 18 bases lay between the germline ends. The CDR3 spans 16 residues. Germline CDR1 reads LNHDA; CDR2 reads SQIVND (reference sequence). CDR3 loop: CASNDRRPLMNTEAFF. The CDR3 DNA reads as TGTGCCAGTAATGATAGGCGACCTTTGATGAACACTGAAGCTTTCTTT.

The chain combines TRBV5-4 with TRBJ2-3, with TRBD2 identical over 13 bases. The trim removed 3 bases at V and 5 bases at J, leaving 6 bases unmatched. Germline CDR1 and CDR2: SGHNT and YYREEE (reference sequence). The CDR3 covers 16 residues. Written as DNA, the CDR3 is TGTGCCAGCAGCTACCGACTAGCGGGAGGCCAAGATACGCAGTATTTT. Translated, it gives CASSYRLAGGQDTQYF.

This chain uses TRBV19 with TRBJ1-1; D call uncertain. Trimming stripped 4 bases from V and 1 base from J, with 13 bases between. This CDR3 comprises 15 residues. Per the germline V gene, CDR1 is LNHDA and CDR2 is SQIVND (reference sequence). The CDR3 DNA sequence: TGTGCCAGTAGTACCGCGGGTTGGACGAACACTGAAGCTTTCTTT. This gives the protein CASSTAGWTNTEAFF.

The V gene is TRBV7-2, the J gene TRBJ2-6; D possibly corresponds to TRBD2 (5 bases). This CDR3 is 15 amino acids long. Germline CDR1 and CDR2: SGHTA and FQGNSA. Trimming took 1 base from V and 4 from J, leaving 8 bases between them. The CDR3 sequence: CASSLGLAGANVLTF. The CDR3 DNA reads as TGTGCCAGCAGCTTAGGCCTAGCCGGGGCCAACGTCCTGACTTTC.

This rearrangement joins TRBV30 to TRBJ1-1; no clear D. The length of the CDR3 is 14 residues. Germline V CDR1 and CDR2: GTSNPN, SVGIG (reference sequence). Deletions cut 2 bases from V and 4 bases from J, with 14 bases between. The DNA for the CDR3 is TGTGCCTGGAGTCCCGATTCCAGGAGCACTGAAGCTTTCTTT. Amino acid sequence: CAWSPDSRSTEAFF.

The chain has TRBV3-1 (or the pseudogene TRBV3-2) and TRBJ2-1; perhaps TRBD1 as D (5 bases). Trimming shortened V by 3 bases and J by 9 bases, and 9 bases separated the two germline ends. Germline lookup yields CDR1 LGHDT and CDR2 YNNKEL (reference sequence). This CDR3 has 12 residues. CDR3 loop: CASSQGRGEQFF. For the CDR3, the DNA is TGTGCCAGCAGCCAGGGAAGGGGTGAGCAGTTCTTC.

J is TRBJ2-1 and V is TRBV2; unclear D gene. This CDR3 has 12 residues. V lost 7 bases, J lost 7 bases, and 11 bases lay in between. Germline-derived CDR1 and CDR2 are SNHLY and FYNNEI. The chain's CDR3 is CASNLNPNEQFF. CDR3 bases: TGTGCCAGCAACCTCAATCCGAATGAGCAGTTCTTC.

The genes are TRBV5-1 and TRBJ2-7, with 8 positions matching TRBD1. Germline CDR1 and CDR2: SGHRS and YFSETQ. Trimming removed 2 bases from V and 3 bases from J; junction bases left unmatched: 7. The CDR3 has 15 residues. The CDR3 protein is CASSLSTGEVYEQYF. CDR3 nucleotide sequence: TGCGCCAGCAGCTTATCGACAGGGGAGGTCTACGAGCAGTACTTC.

The gene calls are TRBV18 and TRBJ1-3; D unresolved. Trimming stripped 0 bases from V and 0 bases from J, with 3 bases between. The CDR3 covers 14 residues. Germline CDR1 is KGHSH and CDR2 is LQKENI. CDR3 protein: CASSPPGSGNTIYF. The DNA for the CDR3 is TGTGCCAGCTCACCACCGGGCTCTGGAAACACCATATATTTT.

This rearrangement joins TRBV7-2 to TRBJ2-1, with D possibly being TRBD1 (5 bases). The CDR3 totals 18 residues. V was pared by 2 bases and J by 2 bases, with 19 bases between. Germline CDR1 reads SGHTA; CDR2 reads FQGNSA. The CDR3: CASSLIRAGRWAYNEQFF. DNA of the CDR3: TGTGCCAGCAGCTTAATCAGGGCAGGGCGATGGGCCTACAATGAGCAGTTCTTC.

The table lists this clone with a count of one. The chain carries TRBV5-1 and TRBJ2-1, with 9 bases aligning to TRBD2. The junction had 10 bases not matched to a gene; V was cut back by 2 bases and J by 7 bases. The length of the CDR3 is 16 residues. In germline, CDR1 is SGHRS, CDR2 YFSETQ. The DNA of the CDR3 is TGCGCCAGCAGCTTTGCTCCTGGACTAGCGAGTAATGAGCAGTTCTTC. It specifies CASSFAPGLASNEQFF.

The count of this clone is one. The rearrangement uses TRBV27 and TRBJ1-1, with D hard to call. The germline CDR1 and CDR2 sequences are MNHEY and SMNVEV (reference sequence). The CDR3 has 14 amino acids. The germline V and J ends were trimmed by 2 bases and 7 bases, with 14 bases remaining between them. CDR3: CASSLPAPQDEAFF. DNA of the CDR3: TGTGCCAGCAGTTTACCCGCCCCCCAAGATGAAGCTTTCTTT.

This rearrangement joins TRBV6-5 to TRBJ1-4; 8 nucleotides agree with TRBD1. J gave up 5 bases and V 6 bases, and 5 bases lay outside the gene matches. This CDR3 has 14 amino acids. Germline V gene sequence: CDR1 MNHEY, CDR2 SVGAGI. This CDR3 is CASSLRGPNEKLFF. Here the CDR3 DNA reads TGTGCCAGCAGCCTCAGGGGGCCCAATGAAAAACTGTTTTTT.

With respect to this clone: Different DNA sequences within this sample yield the same CDR3. V usage is TRBV5-1 and J usage is TRBJ2-7; possibly TRBD2 for D (6 bases). V was trimmed by 0 bases and J by 3 bases, leaving 10 bases between them. The CDR3 runs to 14 residues. CDR1 and CDR2 from the germline V gene are SGHRS and YFSETQ. In nucleotides, the CDR3 is TGCGCCAGCAGCTTGGACTCGCGGGGCTACGAGCAGTACTTC. Its protein product is CASSLDSRGYEQYF.

The chain links TRBV5-4 to TRBJ1-1, with 8 bases that match TRBD1. Germline-derived CDR1 and CDR2 are SGHNT and YYREEE (reference sequence). The CDR3 totals 14 residues. Losses at the gene ends were 6 bases for V and 3 bases for J; bases not matched to a gene: 7. The CDR3 sequence is CASTKTGGDTEAFF. The CDR3 nucleotides read TGTGCCAGCACCAAAACAGGGGGGGACACTGAAGCTTTCTTT.

By its share, this clone is medium-sized. Other DNA sequences of this sample code for an identical CDR3. The chain employs TRBV27 and TRBJ1-2, with unresolved D. This CDR3 contains 14 residues. V gave up 0 bases and J gave up 2 bases, with 7 bases separating them. Per germline, CDR1 MNHEY and CDR2 SMNVEV (reference sequence). CDR3 nucleotides: TGTGCCAGCAGTTTATCTGGCGGCAACTATGGCTACACCTTC. It specifies CASSLSGGNYGYTF.

The chain uses TRBV19 and TRBJ2-5; D gene unclear. The CDR3 has 13 residues. Germline CDR1 and CDR2: LNHDA and SQIVND (reference sequence). The V gene lost 3 bases and the J gene lost 3 bases, with 8 bases spanning the gap. The CDR3: CASSIKVKETQYF. CDR3 DNA sequence: TGTGCCAGTAGTATTAAGGTGAAAGAGACCCAGTACTTC.

The chain has TRBV3-1 (or the pseudogene TRBV3-2) and TRBJ1-3; the D is unclear. Deletions cut 3 bases from V and 3 bases from J, with 9 bases between. This CDR3 comprises 14 residues. Per the germline V gene, CDR1 is LGHDT and CDR2 is YNNKEL (reference sequence). This chain's CDR3 is CASSQRGSGNTIYF. The CDR3 DNA reads TGTGCCAGCAGCCAGCGGGGTAGTGGAAACACCATATATTTT.

This clone was seen once. The rearrangement joins TRBV11-2 to TRBJ1-6, with D unresolved. CDR3 length: 16 residues. The ends were cut back, 5 bases at V and 6 bases at J, with 17 bases in the middle. CDR1 SGHAT and CDR2 FQNNGV come from the germline V gene. CDR3 amino acids: CASSPRKGTSNSPLHF. The CDR3 nucleotides read TGTGCCAGCAGCCCGAGGAAGGGCACAAGTAATTCACCCCTCCACTTT.